This record covers a single TCR beta chain. Its matching antigen is unknown. One end of the junction is discordant with germline, which a read error may explain. This sample stems from a study of tumor and adjacent non-tumor tissue in lung cancer. Across the study: There were 11 to 13 adenocarcinoma, 2 squamous cell carcinoma and 1 small cell lung cancer cases. The study, taken as a whole, reports: Tumor TCR diversity, when higher, was linked to shorter survival. Top 100 clones took a larger repertoire share in normal lung.

A modified ARM-PCR protocol with three rounds of nested PCR amplified TCRbeta. TCRdb independently ran MiXCR on the multiplex PCR reads; one entry per CDR3 protein. Of about 200,000 distinct CDR3 sequences listed, about 71% were seen once; the top ten hold about 25%. Germline V lookup: CDR1 SGHNT, CDR2 YENEEA. The CDR3 is made up of 17 amino acids. This sample's RNA came from whole unsorted tissue. Chemotherapy-naive patients with new lung cancer underwent thoracic surgery in China, August–late 2014. The chain carries TRBV11-3 and TRBJ2-2; D tentatively reads TRBD1 or TRBD2 (5 bases each). Sequencing used lung tumor tissue. The origin of this receptor is a man between 60 and 75 years old with non-small cell lung cancer. The CDR3 nucleotides read TGTGCCAGCAGCTTTCCCCTGGGACCAGCAGGCACCGGGAAGCTGCTTTTT. Protein sequence: CASSFPLGPAGTGKLLF.